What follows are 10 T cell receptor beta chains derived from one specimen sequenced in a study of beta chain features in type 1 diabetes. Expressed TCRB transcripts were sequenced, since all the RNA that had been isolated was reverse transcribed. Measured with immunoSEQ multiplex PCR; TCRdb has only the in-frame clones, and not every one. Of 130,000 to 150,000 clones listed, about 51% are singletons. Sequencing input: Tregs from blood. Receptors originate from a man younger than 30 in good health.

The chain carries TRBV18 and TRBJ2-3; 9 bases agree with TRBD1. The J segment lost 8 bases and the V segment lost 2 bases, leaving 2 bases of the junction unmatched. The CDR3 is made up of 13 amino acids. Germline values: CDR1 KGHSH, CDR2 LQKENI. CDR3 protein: CASSPGTGSTQYF. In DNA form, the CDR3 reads TGTGCCAGCTCACCAGGGACAGGGTCTACGCAGTATTTT.

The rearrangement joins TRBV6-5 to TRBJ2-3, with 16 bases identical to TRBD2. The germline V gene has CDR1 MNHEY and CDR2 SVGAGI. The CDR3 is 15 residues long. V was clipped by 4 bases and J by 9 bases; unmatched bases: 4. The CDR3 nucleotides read TGTGCCAGCAGTTTTGGGACTAGCGGGAGGGCCACGCAGTATTTT. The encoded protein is CASSFGTSGRATQYF.

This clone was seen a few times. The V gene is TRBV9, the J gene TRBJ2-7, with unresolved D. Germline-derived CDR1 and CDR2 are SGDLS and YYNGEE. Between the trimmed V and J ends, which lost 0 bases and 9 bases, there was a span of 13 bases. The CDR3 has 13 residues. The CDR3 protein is CASSVGPESGQYF. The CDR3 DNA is TGTGCCAGCAGCGTAGGTCCCGAGTCTGGGCAGTACTTC.

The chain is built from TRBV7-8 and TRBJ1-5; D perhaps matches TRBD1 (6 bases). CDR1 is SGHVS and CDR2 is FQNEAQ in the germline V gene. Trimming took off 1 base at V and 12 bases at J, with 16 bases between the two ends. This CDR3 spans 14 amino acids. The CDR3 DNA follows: TGTGCCAGCAGCTTAGGGGGCACAGGGTGGGTCCAGCATTTT. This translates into CASSLGGTGWVQHF. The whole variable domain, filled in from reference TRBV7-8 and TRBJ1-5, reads GAGVSQSPRYKVAKRGQDVALRCDPISGHVSLFWYQQALGQGPEFLTYFQNEAQLDKSGLPSDRFFAERPEGSVSTLKIQRTQQEDSAVYLCASSLGGTGWVQHFGDGTRLSIL.

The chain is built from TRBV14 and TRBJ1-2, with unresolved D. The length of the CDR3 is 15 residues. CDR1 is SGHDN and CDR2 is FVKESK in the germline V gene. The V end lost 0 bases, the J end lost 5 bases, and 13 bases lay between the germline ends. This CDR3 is CASSQDPGRPYGYTF. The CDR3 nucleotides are TGTGCCAGCAGCCAAGACCCGGGGAGGCCTTATGGCTACACCTTC.

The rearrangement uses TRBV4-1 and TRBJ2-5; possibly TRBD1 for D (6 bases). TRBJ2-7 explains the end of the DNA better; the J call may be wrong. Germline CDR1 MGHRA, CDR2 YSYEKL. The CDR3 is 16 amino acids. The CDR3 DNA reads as TGCGCCAGCAGCCAAGATCTGGGAACAGGGTCCTACGAGCAGTACTTC. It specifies CASSQDLGTGSYEQYF.

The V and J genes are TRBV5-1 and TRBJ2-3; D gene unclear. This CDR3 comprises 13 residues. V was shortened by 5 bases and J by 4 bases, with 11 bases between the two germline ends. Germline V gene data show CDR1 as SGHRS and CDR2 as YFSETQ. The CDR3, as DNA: TGCGCCAGCAGTTCCCGGTCGTCAGATACGCAGTATTTT. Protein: CASSSRSSDTQYF.

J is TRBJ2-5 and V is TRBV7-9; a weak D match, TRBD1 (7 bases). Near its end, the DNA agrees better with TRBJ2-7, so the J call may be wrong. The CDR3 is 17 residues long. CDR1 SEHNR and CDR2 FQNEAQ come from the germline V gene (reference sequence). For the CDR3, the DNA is TGTGCCAGCAGCCGCGGACAGGCTGGAGGGCCGTCCTACGAGCAGTACTTC. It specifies CASSRGQAGGPSYEQYF.

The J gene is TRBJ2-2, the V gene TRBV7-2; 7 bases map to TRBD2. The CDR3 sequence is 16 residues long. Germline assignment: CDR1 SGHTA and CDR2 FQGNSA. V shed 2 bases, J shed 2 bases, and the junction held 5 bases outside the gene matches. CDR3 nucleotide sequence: TGTGCCAGCAGCTTAATACCGGGGGGAAACACCGGGGAGCTGTTTTTT. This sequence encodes CASSLIPGGNTGELFF.

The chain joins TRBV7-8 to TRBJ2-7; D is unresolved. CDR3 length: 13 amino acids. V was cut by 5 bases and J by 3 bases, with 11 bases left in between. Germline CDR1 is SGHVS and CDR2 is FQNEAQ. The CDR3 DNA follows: TGTGCCAGCAGCCCCCGCGGTCTCTACGAGCAGTACTTC. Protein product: CASSPRGLYEQYF.